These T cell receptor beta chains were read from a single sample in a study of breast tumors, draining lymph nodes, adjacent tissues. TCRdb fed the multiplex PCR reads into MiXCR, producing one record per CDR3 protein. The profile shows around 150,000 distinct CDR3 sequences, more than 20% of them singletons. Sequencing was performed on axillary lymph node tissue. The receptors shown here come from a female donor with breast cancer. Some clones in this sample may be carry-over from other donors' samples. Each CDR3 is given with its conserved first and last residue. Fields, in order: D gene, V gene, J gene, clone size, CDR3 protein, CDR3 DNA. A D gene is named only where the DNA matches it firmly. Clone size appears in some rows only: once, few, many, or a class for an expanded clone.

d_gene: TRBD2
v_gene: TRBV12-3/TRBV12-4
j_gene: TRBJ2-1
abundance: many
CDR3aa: CASSSELAGGYNEQFF
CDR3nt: TGTGCCAGCAGTTCTGAACTAGCGGGAGGTTACAATGAGCAGTTCTTC

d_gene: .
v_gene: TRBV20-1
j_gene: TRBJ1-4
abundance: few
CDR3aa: CSARAGWIQGPNEKLFF
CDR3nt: TGCAGTGCTAGAGCAGGGTGGATCCAGGGCCCTAATGAAAAACTGTTTTTT

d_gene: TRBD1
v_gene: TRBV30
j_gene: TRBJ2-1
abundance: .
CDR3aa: CAWSSDRGYNEQFF
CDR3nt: TGTGCCTGGAGCTCTGACAGGGGCTACAATGAGCAGTTCTTC

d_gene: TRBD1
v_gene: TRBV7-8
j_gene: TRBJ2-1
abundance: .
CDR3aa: CASSLLGGQGAKNEQFF
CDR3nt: TGTGCCAGCAGCTTACTTGGGGGACAGGGGGCTAAAAATGAGCAGTTCTTC

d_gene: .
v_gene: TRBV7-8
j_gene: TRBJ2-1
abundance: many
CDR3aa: CASSLLLVNNEQFF
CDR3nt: TGTGCCAGCAGCCTACTACTAGTAAACAATGAGCAGTTCTTC

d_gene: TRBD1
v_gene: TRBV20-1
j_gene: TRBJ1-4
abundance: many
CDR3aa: CSAPQGAGDEKLFF
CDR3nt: TGCAGTGCTCCACAGGGGGCAGGTGATGAAAAACTGTTTTTT

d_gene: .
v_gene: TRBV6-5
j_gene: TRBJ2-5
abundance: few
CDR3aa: CASKSSFTQGTQYF
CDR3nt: TGTGCCAGCAAAAGCAGTTTCACCCAGGGGACCCAGTACTTC

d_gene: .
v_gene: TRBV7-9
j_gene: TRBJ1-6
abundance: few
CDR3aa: CASSLAGDNSPLHF
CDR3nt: TGTGCCAGCAGCTTAGCGGGGGATAATTCACCCCTCCACTTT

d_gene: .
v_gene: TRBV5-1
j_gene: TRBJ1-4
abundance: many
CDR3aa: CASSLAFRVGEKLFF
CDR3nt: TGCGCCAGCAGCTTGGCATTTCGGGTGGGGGAAAAACTGTTTTTT

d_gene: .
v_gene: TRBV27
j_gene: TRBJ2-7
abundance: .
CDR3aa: CASSSGRPLCEQYF
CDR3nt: TGTGCCAGCAGTTCCGGACGACCTCTCTGCGAGCAGTACTTC

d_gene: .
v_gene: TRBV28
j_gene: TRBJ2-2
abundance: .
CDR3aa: CASRVPTGSLRAGELFF
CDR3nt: TGTGCCAGCAGGGTACCGACGGGATCTTTGAGGGCCGGGGAGCTGTTTTTT

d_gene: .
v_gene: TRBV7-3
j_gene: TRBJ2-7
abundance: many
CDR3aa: CASSPHPQGYEQYF
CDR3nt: TGTGCCAGCAGCCCCCACCCCCAAGGGTACGAGCAGTACTTC

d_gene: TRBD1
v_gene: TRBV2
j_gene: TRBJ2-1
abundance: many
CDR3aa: CASRQGKVGEQFF
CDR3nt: TGTGCCAGCAGACAGGGGAAGGTTGGTGAGCAGTTCTTC

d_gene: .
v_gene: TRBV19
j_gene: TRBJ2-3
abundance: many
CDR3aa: CASSTTVRTDTQYF
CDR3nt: TGTGCCAGTAGTACGACGGTTCGCACAGATACGCAGTATTTT

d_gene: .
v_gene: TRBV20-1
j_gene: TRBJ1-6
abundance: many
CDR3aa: CSARDRDFYNSPLHF
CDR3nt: TGCAGTGCTAGAGACAGGGATTTCTATAATTCACCCCTCCACTTT

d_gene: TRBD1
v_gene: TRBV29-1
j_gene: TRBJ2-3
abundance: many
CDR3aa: CSAGQGVGTDTQYF
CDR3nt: TGCAGCGCCGGACAGGGGGTGGGCACAGATACGCAGTATTTT

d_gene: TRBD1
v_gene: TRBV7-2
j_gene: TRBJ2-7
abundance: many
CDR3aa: CASSITPGQPYEQYF
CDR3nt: TGTGCCAGCAGCATAACCCCGGGACAGCCCTACGAGCAGTACTTC

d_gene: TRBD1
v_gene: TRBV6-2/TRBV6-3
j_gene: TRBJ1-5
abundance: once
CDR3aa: CASSDTGGVNQPRHF
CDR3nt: TGTGCCAGCAGTGACACAGGGGGCGTCAATCAGCCCCGGCATTTT

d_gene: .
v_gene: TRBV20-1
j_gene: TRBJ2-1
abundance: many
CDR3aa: CSASKQELLNEQFF
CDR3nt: TGCAGTGCTAGTAAACAGGAGTTACTCAATGAGCAGTTCTTC